The 7 T cell receptor beta chains below come from one sample, sequenced in a study of blood T cell repertoires in COVID-19. Clones were read by immunoSEQ multiplex PCR, and TCRdb kept only the in-frame ones, dropping some. The sample has about 170,000 clones; around 83% are singletons. The sequencing sample was made of peripheral blood. These receptors were taken from a woman aged 80 or over in a cohort sampled during active or convalescent COVID-19.

This chain connects TRBV28 to TRBJ2-6, with D possibly TRBD2 on 6 matching bases. The V gene lost 5 bases and the J gene lost 2 bases, with 13 bases spanning the gap. The CDR3 contains 16 residues. CDR1 is MDHEN, CDR2 SYDVKM, per germline. For the CDR3, the DNA is TGTGCCAGCAGTCAAGCGGGCAGGGCTGGGGCCAACGTCCTGACTTTC. Residues: CASSQAGRAGANVLTF.

The chain joins TRBV24-1 to TRBJ2-2, with 9 bases lining up with TRBD1. This CDR3 contains 16 residues. Unmatched junction bases numbered 8, after V lost 4 bases and J lost 6 bases. Germline V gene data show CDR1 as KGHDR and CDR2 as SFDVKD. The CDR3 is CATSDMGQGGSGELFF. The CDR3 region has the DNA TGTGCCACCAGTGACATGGGACAGGGAGGGTCCGGGGAGCTGTTTTTT.

The rearrangement links TRBV27 to TRBJ2-7; no clear D gene. The CDR3 totals 13 residues. Germline V CDR1 and CDR2: MNHEY, SMNVEV (reference sequence). V shed 5 bases and J shed 6 bases, with 14 bases lying between them. CDR3 protein: CASSPVMPSEQYV. CDR3 coding DNA: TGTGCCAGCAGTCCCGTGATGCCGAGCGAGCAGTACGTC.

The V and J genes are TRBV5-1 and TRBJ1-6; 12 bases align to TRBD1. The CDR3 totals 17 residues. The V gene end was trimmed by 1 base and the J gene end by 8 bases; junction bases not matched to a gene: 7. Germline-derived CDR1 and CDR2 are SGHRS and YFSETQ. In DNA, the CDR3 is TGCGCCAGCAGCTTGACCGGGACAGGGGGCCTTGATTCACCCCTCCACTTT. Protein sequence: CASSLTGTGGLDSPLHF. The full variable domain, its missing parts supplied by reference TRBV5-1 and TRBJ1-6, is KAGVTQTPRYLIKTRGQQVTLSCSPISGHRSVSWYQQTPGQGLQFLFEYFSETQRNKGNFPGRFSGRQFSNSRSEMNVSTLELGDSALYLCASSLTGTGGLDSPLHFGNGTRLTVT.

The J gene is TRBJ2-5, the V gene TRBV3-1 (or the pseudogene TRBV3-2); D is possibly TRBD1 (5 bases). The CDR3 length is 15 residues. V lost 1 base and J 4 bases, leaving 13 bases between the germline ends. CDR1 is LGHDT, CDR2 YNNKEL, per germline (reference sequence). CDR3 DNA: TGTGCCAGCAGCCAAGTAAGGACAATTGGAGAGACCCAGTACTTC. Amino acids: CASSQVRTIGETQYF.

This chain uses TRBV5-1 with TRBJ2-1; the match to TRBD1 covers 12 bases. The CDR3 is made up of 16 amino acids. The trim removed 9 bases at V and 7 bases at J, leaving 14 bases unmatched. Germline CDR1 and CDR2: SGHRS and YFSETQ. The CDR3 DNA is TGCGCCACCACCAAACCGGGACAGGGGGCAGGGAATGAGCAGTTCTTC. This encodes CATTKPGQGAGNEQFF.

The rearrangement joins TRBV24-1 to TRBJ2-5; TRBD2 agrees at 11 bases. Per germline, CDR1 KGHDR and CDR2 SFDVKD. With 5 bases clipped from V and 9 bases from J, the junction kept 4 bases outside the gene matches. The CDR3 is made up of 13 amino acids. The CDR3 spells CATSVTSGGPQYF. In nucleotides, the CDR3 is TGTGCCACCAGTGTTACTAGCGGGGGACCCCAGTACTTC.